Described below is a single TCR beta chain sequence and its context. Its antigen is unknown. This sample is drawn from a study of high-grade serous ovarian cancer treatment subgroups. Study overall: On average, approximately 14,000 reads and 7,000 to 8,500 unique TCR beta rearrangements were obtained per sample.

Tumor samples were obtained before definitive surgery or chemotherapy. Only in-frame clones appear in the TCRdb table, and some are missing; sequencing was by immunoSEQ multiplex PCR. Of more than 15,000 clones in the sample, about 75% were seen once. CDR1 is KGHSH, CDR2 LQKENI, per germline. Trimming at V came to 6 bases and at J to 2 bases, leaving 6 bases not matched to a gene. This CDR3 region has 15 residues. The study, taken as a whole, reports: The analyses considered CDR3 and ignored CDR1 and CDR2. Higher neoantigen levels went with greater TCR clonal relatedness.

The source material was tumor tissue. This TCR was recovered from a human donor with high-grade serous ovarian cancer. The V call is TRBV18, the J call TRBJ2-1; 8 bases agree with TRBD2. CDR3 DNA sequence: TGTGCCAGCTCTCGCACTAGCGGTACCTACAATGAGCAGTTCTTC. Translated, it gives CASSRTSGTYNEQFF. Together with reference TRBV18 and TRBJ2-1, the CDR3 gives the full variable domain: NAGVMQNPRHLVRRRGQEARLRCSPMKGHSHVYWYRQLPEEGLKFMVYLQKENIIDESGMPKERFSAEFPKEGPSILRIQQVVRGDSAAYFCASSRTSGTYNEQFFGPGTRLTVL.